These T cell receptor beta chains were read from a single sample in a study of shared T cell receptors in the human thymus. The assay was immunoSEQ multiplex PCR, and TCRdb's table has in-frame clones only and misses some. The sample consists of hundreds of thousands of clones, approximately 87% of them appearing once. This sample also appeared in a second study, on human thymus T cells.

The specimen sequenced was thymocytes. All receptors derive from a boy under three years old with a congenital heart defect. The CDR3 runs from the conserved cysteine through the conserved F or W. The order of the fields is V gene, CDR3 protein.

v_call: TRBV7-2
cdr3_aa: CASSLPSGYEQYF

v_call: TRBV27
cdr3_aa: CASSSPPQGRLDTQYF

v_call: TRBV5-1
cdr3_aa: CASRREGTDTQYF

v_call: TRBV28
cdr3_aa: CASSRQGTTVESNYGYTF

v_call: TRBV6-6
cdr3_aa: CASSLGKRQRETQYF

v_call: TRBV15
cdr3_aa: CATSRDREVAYEQYF

v_call: TRBV6-1
cdr3_aa: CASSGSGQTHMNTEAFF

v_call: TRBV6-1
cdr3_aa: CASSEVTSSYEQYF

v_call: TRBV6-7
cdr3_aa: CASSYFWEGGYEQYF

v_call: TRBV10-2
cdr3_aa: CASSEWIAGVQETQYF

v_call: TRBV28
cdr3_aa: CASGYRTAISGANVLTF

v_call: TRBV30
cdr3_aa: CAWSHGPRGGTDTQYF

v_call: TRBV6-5
cdr3_aa: CASCGRGNTGELFF

v_call: TRBV2
cdr3_aa: CASSDRWGHEQYF

v_call: TRBV28
cdr3_aa: CASSPGRSGPQHF

v_call: TRBV9
cdr3_aa: CASSSIHTGEQYF

v_call: TRBV27
cdr3_aa: CASSFLGLAGTVYEQYF

v_call: TRBV7-2
cdr3_aa: CASSFRDRLNYGYTF

v_call: TRBV7-3
cdr3_aa: CASSLGESGKETQYF

v_call: TRBV28
cdr3_aa: CASSPRTGSEAFF